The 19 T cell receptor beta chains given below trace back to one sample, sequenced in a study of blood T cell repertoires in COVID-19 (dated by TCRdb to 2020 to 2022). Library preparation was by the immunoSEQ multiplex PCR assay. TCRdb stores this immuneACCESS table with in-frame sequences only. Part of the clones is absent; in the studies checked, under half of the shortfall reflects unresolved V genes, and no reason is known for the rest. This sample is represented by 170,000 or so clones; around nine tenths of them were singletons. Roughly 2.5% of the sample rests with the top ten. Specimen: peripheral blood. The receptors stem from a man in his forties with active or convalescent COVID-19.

Here the CDR3 DNA reads TGCGCCAGCAGCTTGGACAGACACTATGGCTACACCTTC. Protein sequence: CASSLDRHYGYTF. The chain joins TRBV5-1 to TRBJ1-2, with D hard to call. Trimming removed 0 bases at V and 3 bases at J, with 6 bases between. The CDR3 consists of 13 residues. The V gene's germline CDR1 is SGHRS and CDR2 YFSETQ.

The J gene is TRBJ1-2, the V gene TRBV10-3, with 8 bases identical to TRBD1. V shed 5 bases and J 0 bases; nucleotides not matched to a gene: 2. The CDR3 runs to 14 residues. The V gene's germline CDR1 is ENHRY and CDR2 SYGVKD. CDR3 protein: CAISSGGSNYGYTF. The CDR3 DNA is TGTGCCATCAGTTCAGGGGGCTCTAACTATGGCTACACCTTC.

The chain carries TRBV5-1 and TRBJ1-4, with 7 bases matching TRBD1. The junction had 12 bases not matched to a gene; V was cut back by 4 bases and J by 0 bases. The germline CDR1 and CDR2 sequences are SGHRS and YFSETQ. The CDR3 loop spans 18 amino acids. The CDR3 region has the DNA TGCGCCAGCAGCCCCCCCCGGACAGGACTTGCAACTAATGAAAAACTGTTTTTT. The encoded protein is CASSPPRTGLATNEKLFF.

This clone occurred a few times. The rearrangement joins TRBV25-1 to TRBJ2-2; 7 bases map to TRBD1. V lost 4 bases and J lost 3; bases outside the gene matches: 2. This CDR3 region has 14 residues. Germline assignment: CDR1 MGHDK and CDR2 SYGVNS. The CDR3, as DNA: TGTGCCAGCAGTGGAACAGGGGACACCGGGGAGCTGTTTTTT. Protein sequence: CASSGTGDTGELFF.

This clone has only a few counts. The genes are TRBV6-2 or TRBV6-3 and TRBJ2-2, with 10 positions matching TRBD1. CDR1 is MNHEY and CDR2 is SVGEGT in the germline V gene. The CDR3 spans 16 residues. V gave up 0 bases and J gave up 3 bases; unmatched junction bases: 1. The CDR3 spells CASSYSGTGDTGELFF. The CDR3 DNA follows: TGTGCCAGCAGTTACTCCGGGACAGGGGACACCGGGGAGCTGTTTTTT.

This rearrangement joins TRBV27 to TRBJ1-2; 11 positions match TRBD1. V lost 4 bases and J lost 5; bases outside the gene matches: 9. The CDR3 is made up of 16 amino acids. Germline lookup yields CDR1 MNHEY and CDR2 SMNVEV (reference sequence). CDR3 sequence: CASSSMGGTGGYGYTF. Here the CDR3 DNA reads TGTGCCAGCAGTTCTATGGGCGGGACAGGGGGATATGGCTACACCTTC.

DNA for the CDR3: TGTGCCACCAGCAGAGATCACACGGGTTCTGGTTCACCCCTCCACTTT. Amino acids: CATSRDHTGSGSPLHF. This sequence joins TRBV15 and TRBJ1-6; D is ambiguous. Germline CDR1 reads LNHNV; CDR2 reads YYDKDF (reference sequence). Trimming removed 0 bases from V and 9 bases from J, with 15 bases in between. There are 16 residues in the CDR3.

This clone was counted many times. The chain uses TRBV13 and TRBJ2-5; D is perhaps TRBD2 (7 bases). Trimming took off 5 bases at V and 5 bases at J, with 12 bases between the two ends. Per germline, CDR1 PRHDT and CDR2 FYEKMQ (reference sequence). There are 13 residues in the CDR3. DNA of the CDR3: TGTGCCAGCAGCGGGAGGGACATGGAGACCCAGTACTTC. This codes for CASSGRDMETQYF.

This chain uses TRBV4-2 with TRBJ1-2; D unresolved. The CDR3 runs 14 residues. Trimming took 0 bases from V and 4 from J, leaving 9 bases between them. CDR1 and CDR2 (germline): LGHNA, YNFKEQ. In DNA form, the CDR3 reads TGTGCCAGCAGCCAAGACAGAGGGTCCTATGGCTACACCTTC. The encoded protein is CASSQDRGSYGYTF.

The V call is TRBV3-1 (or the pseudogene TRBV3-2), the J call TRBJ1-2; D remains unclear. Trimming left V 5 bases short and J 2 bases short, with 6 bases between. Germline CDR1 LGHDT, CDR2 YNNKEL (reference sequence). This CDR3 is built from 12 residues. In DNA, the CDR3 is TGTGCCAGCAGCTCTAGAAACTATGGCTACACCTTC. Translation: CASSSRNYGYTF.

CDR3 residues: CASSYGGDNQPQHF. CDR3 nucleotides: TGTGCCAGCAGTTACGGCGGAGACAATCAGCCCCAGCATTTT. The chain combines TRBV6-2 or TRBV6-3 with TRBJ1-5; D gene ambiguous. Germline V CDR1 and CDR2: MNHEY, SVGEGT. V lost 2 bases, J lost 3 bases, and 8 bases lay in between. CDR3 size: 14 residues.

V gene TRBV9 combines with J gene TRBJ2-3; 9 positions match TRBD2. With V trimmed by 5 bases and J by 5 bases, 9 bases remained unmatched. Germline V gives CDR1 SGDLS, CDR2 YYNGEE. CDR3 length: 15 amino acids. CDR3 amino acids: CASRRAGGPRDTQYF. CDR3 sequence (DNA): TGTGCCAGCAGAAGGGCGGGGGGGCCGAGAGATACGCAGTATTTT.

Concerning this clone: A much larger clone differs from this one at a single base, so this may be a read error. The CDR3 region has the DNA TGTGCCAGCAGGACAGGTTACACTGAAGCTTTCTTT. It yields the protein CASRTGYTEAFF. The gene calls are TRBV28 and TRBJ1-1; maybe TRBD1 (6 bases). CDR3 length: 12 residues. Trimming pared 6 bases from V and 3 bases from J, leaving 8 bases between. CDR1 and CDR2 (germline): MDHEN, SYDVKM.

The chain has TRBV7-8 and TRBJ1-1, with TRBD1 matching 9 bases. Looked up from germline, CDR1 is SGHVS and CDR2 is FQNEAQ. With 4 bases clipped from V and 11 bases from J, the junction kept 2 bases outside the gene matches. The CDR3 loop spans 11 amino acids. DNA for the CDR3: TGTGCCAGCAGCTCGGACAGGGGCGCTTTCTTT. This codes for CASSSDRGAFF. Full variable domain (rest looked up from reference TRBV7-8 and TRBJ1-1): GAGVSQSPRYKVAKRGQDVALRCDPISGHVSLFWYQQALGQGPEFLTYFQNEAQLDKSGLPSDRFFAERPEGSVSTLKIQRTQQEDSAVYLCASSSDRGAFFGQGTRLTVV.

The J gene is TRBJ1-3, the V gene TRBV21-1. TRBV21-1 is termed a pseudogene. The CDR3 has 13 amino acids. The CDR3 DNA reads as TGTGCCGACCCATCTTGGGTCGGGGACACCATATATTTT. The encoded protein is CADPSWVGDTIYF.

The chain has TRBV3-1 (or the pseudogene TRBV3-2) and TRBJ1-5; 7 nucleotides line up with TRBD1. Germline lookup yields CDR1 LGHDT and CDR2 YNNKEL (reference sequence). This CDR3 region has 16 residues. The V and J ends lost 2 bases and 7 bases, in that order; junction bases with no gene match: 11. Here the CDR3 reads CASSQFSGGGEQPQHF. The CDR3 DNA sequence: TGTGCCAGCAGCCAATTTTCGGGAGGGGGCGAACAGCCCCAGCATTTT.

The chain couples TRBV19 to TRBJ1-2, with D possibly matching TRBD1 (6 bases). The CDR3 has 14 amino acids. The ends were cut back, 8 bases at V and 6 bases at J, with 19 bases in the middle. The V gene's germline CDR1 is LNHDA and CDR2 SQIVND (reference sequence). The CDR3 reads CASVPGTINNGYTF. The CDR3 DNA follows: TGTGCCAGTGTTCCCGGGACAATCAATAATGGCTACACCTTC.

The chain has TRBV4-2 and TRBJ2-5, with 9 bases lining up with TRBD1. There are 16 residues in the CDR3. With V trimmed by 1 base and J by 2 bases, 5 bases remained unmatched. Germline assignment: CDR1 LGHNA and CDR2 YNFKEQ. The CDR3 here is CASSQGFDRGQETQYF. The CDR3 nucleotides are TGTGCCAGCAGCCAAGGTTTCGACAGGGGGCAAGAGACCCAGTACTTC.

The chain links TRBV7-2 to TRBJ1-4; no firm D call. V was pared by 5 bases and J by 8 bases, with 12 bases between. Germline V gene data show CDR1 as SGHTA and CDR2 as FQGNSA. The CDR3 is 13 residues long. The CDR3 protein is CASSLTLHEKLFF. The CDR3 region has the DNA TGTGCCAGCAGCCTTACCTTACACGAAAAACTGTTTTTT.